A selection of T cell receptor beta chains follows, all from one sample in a study of regulatory T cells in long-lasting Graves disease. A single record per CDR3 protein comes from TCRdb applying MiXCR to the multiplex PCR reads. The profile shows about 350,000 distinct CDR3 sequences, 16% of them singletons. These sequences were also reported in another study, on T cells in Graves' hyperthyroidism and ophthalmopathy.

Specimen: peripheral blood mononuclear cells (PBMCs), collected at new diagnosis, from a patient treated with antithyroid drugs. These receptor sequences come from a man between 40 and 49 years old with Graves disease. Both conserved end residues are part of each CDR3. D genes are given only for firm matches. Expanded clones are given a class, and other clones once, few, many or no size at all.

V gene: TRBV20-1; clone size: many; J gene: TRBJ2-1; D gene: -; CDR3 protein: CSASDSSSYNEQFF; CDR3 DNA: TGCAGTGCTAGCGACAGCAGCTCCTACAATGAGCAGTTCTTC
V gene: TRBV12-3/TRBV12-4; clone size: many; J gene: TRBJ1-4; D gene: -; CDR3 protein: CASSSWDIEKLFF; CDR3 DNA: TGTGCCAGCAGTTCGTGGGACATTGAAAAACTGTTTTTT
V gene: TRBV12-3/TRBV12-4; clone size: many; J gene: TRBJ1-5; D gene: -; CDR3 protein: CASSKTHRSNQPQHF; CDR3 DNA: TGTGCCAGCAGCAAAACCCACAGGTCCAACCAGCCCCAGCATTTT
V gene: TRBV5-1; clone size: many; J gene: TRBJ2-7; D gene: -; CDR3 protein: CASSRSRGPTHEQYF; CDR3 DNA: TGCGCCAGCAGCCGCTCCAGGGGACCTACCCACGAGCAGTACTTC
V gene: TRBV7-8; clone size: -; J gene: TRBJ1-2; D gene: -; CDR3 protein: CASSLEGGQNHYGYTF; CDR3 DNA: TGTGCCAGCAGCTTAGAGGGGGGGCAGAACCATTATGGCTACACCTTC
V gene: TRBV6-1; clone size: -; J gene: TRBJ2-3; D gene: -; CDR3 protein: CASSEGLHRYKQYF; CDR3 DNA: TGTGCCAGCAGTGAAGGTCTACACAGATATAAGCAGTATTTT
V gene: TRBV28; clone size: many; J gene: TRBJ2-3; D gene: TRBD2; CDR3 protein: CASSLILLAGDQYF; CDR3 DNA: TGTGCCAGCAGTTTAATTCTACTAGCGGGGGATCAGTATTTT
V gene: TRBV5-1; clone size: -; J gene: TRBJ2-2; D gene: TRBD1; CDR3 protein: CASSFAGGTGELFF; CDR3 DNA: TGCGCCAGCAGCTTCGCAGGGGGAACCGGGGAGCTGTTTTTT
V gene: TRBV7-3; clone size: many; J gene: TRBJ2-1; D gene: -; CDR3 protein: CASSSQGGNEQFF; CDR3 DNA: TGTGCCAGCAGCTCGCAGGGAGGCAATGAGCAGTTCTTC
V gene: TRBV3-1; clone size: many; J gene: TRBJ2-2; D gene: -; CDR3 protein: CASSQDGTANTGELFF; CDR3 DNA: TGTGCCAGCAGCCAAGATGGGACGGCGAACACCGGGGAGCTGTTTTTT
V gene: TRBV6-5; clone size: many; J gene: TRBJ2-1; D gene: TRBD1; CDR3 protein: CASSYPDRASSYNEQFF; CDR3 DNA: TGTGCCAGCAGTTACCCGGACAGGGCGAGCTCCTACAATGAGCAGTTCTTC
V gene: TRBV19; clone size: -; J gene: TRBJ1-5; D gene: TRBD1; CDR3 protein: CASRRRGQGRNQPQHF; CDR3 DNA: TGTGCCAGTAGGCGGAGGGGACAGGGGCGCAATCAGCCCCAGCATTTT
V gene: TRBV3-1; clone size: many; J gene: TRBJ1-5; D gene: -; CDR3 protein: CASSQDPVNQPQHF; CDR3 DNA: TGTGCCAGCAGCCAAGATCCAGTCAATCAGCCCCAGCATTTT
V gene: TRBV11-3; clone size: many; J gene: TRBJ2-2; D gene: -; CDR3 protein: CASSLGRDTGELFF; CDR3 DNA: TGTGCCAGCAGCTTAGGCAGGGACACCGGGGAGCTGTTTTTT
V gene: TRBV5-1; clone size: many; J gene: TRBJ2-3; D gene: -; CDR3 protein: CASSWGRGPHTDTQYF; CDR3 DNA: TGCGCCAGCAGCTGGGGCAGGGGTCCACACACAGATACGCAGTATTTT
V gene: TRBV6-5; clone size: many; J gene: TRBJ1-1; D gene: -; CDR3 protein: CASSYGGTVNTEAFF; CDR3 DNA: TGTGCCAGCAGTTACGGGGGGACGGTGAACACTGAAGCTTTCTTT
V gene: TRBV7-8; clone size: many; J gene: TRBJ2-1; D gene: -; CDR3 protein: CASSLVSSEGNEQFF; CDR3 DNA: TGTGCCAGCAGCTTAGTGAGCTCAGAGGGGAATGAGCAGTTCTTC
V gene: TRBV19; clone size: -; J gene: TRBJ1-2; D gene: -; CDR3 protein: CASSIFRYSSNYGYTF; CDR3 DNA: TGTGCCAGTAGTATCTTTCGGTACAGCAGCAACTATGGCTACACCTTC
V gene: TRBV28; clone size: many; J gene: TRBJ2-1; D gene: TRBD2; CDR3 protein: CASSSGVTYNEQFF; CDR3 DNA: TGTGCCAGCTCGAGCGGGGTTACCTACAATGAGCAGTTCTTC
V gene: TRBV5-1; clone size: -; J gene: TRBJ1-2; D gene: TRBD1; CDR3 protein: CASSLARDSNYGYTF; CDR3 DNA: TGCGCCAGCAGCTTGGCCCGGGACAGCAACTATGGCTACACCTTC
V gene: TRBV28; clone size: many; J gene: TRBJ2-1; D gene: -; CDR3 protein: CASTDGPYNEQFF; CDR3 DNA: TGTGCCAGCACCGATGGGCCCTACAATGAGCAGTTCTTC
V gene: TRBV6-9; clone size: many; J gene: TRBJ2-7; D gene: TRBD1; CDR3 protein: CASSYPGQQLYEQYF; CDR3 DNA: TGTGCCAGCAGTTACCCGGGACAGCAACTCTACGAGCAGTACTTC
V gene: TRBV7-3; clone size: many; J gene: TRBJ2-3; D gene: -; CDR3 protein: CASTPGRDTDTQYF; CDR3 DNA: TGTGCCAGCACGCCTGGGAGAGACACAGATACGCAGTATTTT
V gene: TRBV12-3/TRBV12-4; clone size: many; J gene: TRBJ1-4; D gene: TRBD1; CDR3 protein: CASSPTPGQGNEKLFF; CDR3 DNA: TGTGCCAGCAGTCCAACCCCAGGACAGGGGAATGAAAAACTGTTTTTT
V gene: TRBV7-3; clone size: few; J gene: TRBJ1-1; D gene: -; CDR3 protein: CASSLTPGMNTEAFF; CDR3 DNA: TGTGCCAGCAGCTTAACACCAGGGATGAACACTGAAGCTTTCTTT
V gene: TRBV27; clone size: many; J gene: TRBJ2-7; D gene: TRBD1; CDR3 protein: CASSPGDRAYEQYF; CDR3 DNA: TGTGCCAGCAGTCCAGGGGACAGGGCCTACGAGCAGTACTTC
V gene: TRBV7-8; clone size: many; J gene: TRBJ2-7; D gene: -; CDR3 protein: CASSLVSPNSREYF; CDR3 DNA: TGTGCCAGCAGCTTAGTAAGTCCGAATAGTCGGGAGTACTTC
V gene: TRBV11-3; clone size: many; J gene: TRBJ2-2; D gene: -; CDR3 protein: CASSPYGPANTGELFF; CDR3 DNA: TGTGCCAGCAGCCCCTATGGGCCGGCGAACACCGGGGAGCTGTTTTTT
V gene: TRBV12-3/TRBV12-4; clone size: few; J gene: TRBJ2-7; D gene: TRBD1; CDR3 protein: CASSLSRSGQGNEQYF; CDR3 DNA: TGTGCCAGCAGTCTCTCCCGCTCGGGACAGGGCAACGAGCAGTACTTC
V gene: TRBV28; clone size: many; J gene: TRBJ2-5; D gene: -; CDR3 protein: CASSLPPIETQYF; CDR3 DNA: TGTGCCAGCAGTCTTCCGCCGATCGAGACCCAGTACTTC
V gene: TRBV4-3; clone size: -; J gene: TRBJ2-5; D gene: TRBD2; CDR3 protein: CASSRLAGGRETQYF; CDR3 DNA: TGCGCCAGCAGCCGACTAGCGGGGGGGCGAGAGACCCAGTACTTC
V gene: TRBV27; clone size: many; J gene: TRBJ1-1; D gene: -; CDR3 protein: CASSFGAGNTEAFF; CDR3 DNA: TGTGCCAGCAGTTTTGGGGCGGGGAACACTGAAGCTTTCTTT
V gene: TRBV9; clone size: few; J gene: TRBJ2-1; D gene: TRBD2; CDR3 protein: CASSRGVGGGTYNEQFF; CDR3 DNA: TGTGCCAGCAGCAGAGGGGTCGGGGGGGGAACCTACAATGAGCAGTTCTTC
V gene: TRBV3-1; clone size: -; J gene: TRBJ1-1; D gene: -; CDR3 protein: CASSQAHLWNTGAFF; CDR3 DNA: TGTGCCAGCAGCCAAGCACATCTATGGAACACTGGAGCTTTCTTT
V gene: TRBV10-3; clone size: many; J gene: TRBJ2-7; D gene: -; CDR3 protein: CAGGRFSYEQYF; CDR3 DNA: TGTGCCGGAGGACGGTTTTCCTACGAGCAGTACTTC
V gene: TRBV28; clone size: -; J gene: TRBJ1-4; D gene: TRBD1; CDR3 protein: CASSTTGGKLFF; CDR3 DNA: TGTGCCAGCAGCACGACAGGGGGAAAACTGTTTTTT
V gene: TRBV2; clone size: few; J gene: TRBJ2-1; D gene: TRBD2; CDR3 protein: CASSVWRGGSYNEQFF; CDR3 DNA: TGTGCCAGCAGTGTCTGGCGGGGGGGCTCCTACAATGAGCAGTTCTTC
V gene: TRBV12-3/TRBV12-4; clone size: many; J gene: TRBJ2-1; D gene: TRBD2; CDR3 protein: CASSTRGTSGYNEQFF; CDR3 DNA: TGTGCCAGCAGCACCCGGGGGACTAGCGGCTACAATGAGCAGTTCTTC
V gene: TRBV5-1; clone size: -; J gene: TRBJ1-4; D gene: TRBD1; CDR3 protein: CASSLMGGQGEKLFF; CDR3 DNA: TGCGCCAGCAGCTTGATGGGCGGACAGGGTGAAAAACTGTTTTTT
V gene: TRBV9; clone size: few; J gene: TRBJ2-3; D gene: TRBD1; CDR3 protein: CASTAGTGFTDTQYF; CDR3 DNA: TGTGCCAGCACCGCCGGGACAGGATTCACAGATACGCAGTATTTT
V gene: TRBV2; clone size: many; J gene: TRBJ1-5; D gene: TRBD1; CDR3 protein: CASSDRAHSNQPQHF; CDR3 DNA: TGTGCCAGCAGCGACAGGGCCCATAGCAATCAGCCCCAGCATTTT
V gene: TRBV19; clone size: -; J gene: TRBJ1-5; D gene: -; CDR3 protein: CASSTGLINGNQPQHF; CDR3 DNA: TGTGCCAGTAGTACGGGACTTATCAACGGCAATCAGCCCCAGCATTTT
V gene: TRBV6-9; clone size: -; J gene: TRBJ1-1; D gene: -; CDR3 protein: CASSYSGGGEWAAFF; CDR3 DNA: TGTGCCAGCAGTTATTCCGGGGGGGGGGAATGGGCGGCTTTCTTT
V gene: TRBV19; clone size: few; J gene: TRBJ2-2; D gene: -; CDR3 protein: CASSILTGELFF; CDR3 DNA: TGTGCCAGTAGTATATTGACCGGGGAGCTGTTTTTT
V gene: TRBV7-2; clone size: many; J gene: TRBJ2-3; D gene: -; CDR3 protein: CASSFFEGPQYF; CDR3 DNA: TGTGCCAGCAGCTTTTTCGAGGGCCCGCAGTATTTT
V gene: TRBV12-3/TRBV12-4; clone size: many; J gene: TRBJ2-3; D gene: TRBD2; CDR3 protein: CASSLAGLASTDTQYF; CDR3 DNA: TGTGCCAGCAGTTTAGCGGGACTAGCTAGCACAGATACGCAGTATTTT
V gene: TRBV7-3; clone size: many; J gene: TRBJ2-5; D gene: -; CDR3 protein: CASSSGTLETQYF; CDR3 DNA: TGTGCCAGCAGCTCCGGGACTCTTGAGACCCAGTACTTC
V gene: TRBV2; clone size: many; J gene: TRBJ1-5; D gene: -; CDR3 protein: CASSLGRVSNQPQHF; CDR3 DNA: TGTGCCAGCAGTTTGGGTCGTGTAAGCAATCAGCCCCAGCATTTT
V gene: TRBV6-2/TRBV6-3; clone size: many; J gene: TRBJ2-7; D gene: TRBD1; CDR3 protein: CASSRDRQLYEQYF; CDR3 DNA: TGTGCCAGCAGTCGGGACAGGCAATTGTACGAGCAGTACTTC